A selection of T cell receptor beta chains follows, all from one sample in a study of tumor and adjacent non-tumor tissue in lung cancer. TCRdb re-derived calls from the multiplex PCR reads in MiXCR, one entry per CDR3 protein. The sample lists fewer than 85,000 distinct CDR3 sequences; around 74% were seen once. Sequenced: lung tumor tissue. The receptors derive from a woman between 45 and 60 years old with non-small cell lung cancer. The CDR3 runs from the conserved cysteine through the conserved F or W. D genes are given only for firm matches. Clone size, where shown, is once, few, many, or a class for clones that have expanded.

cdr3_aa cdr3_nt clone_size j_call v_call d_call
CASRRQPWNTEALF TGTGCCAGCAGGAGACAACCGTGGAATACTGAAGCTCTCTTT . TRBJ1-1 TRBV6-5 .
CTSSLGLEAYYEQYF TGCACCAGCAGCCTGGGACTTGAGGCATACTACGAGCAGTACTTC . TRBJ2-7 TRBV6-1 .
CASSLVRGTGGELAGGHTQETQYF TGTGCCAGCAGTCTTGTTAGAGGGACAGGGGGCGAACTAGCGGGAGGGCACACTCAAGAGACCCAGTACTTC . TRBJ2-5 TRBV12-3/TRBV12-4 .
CSVRLSATDTQYF TGCAGCGTAAGATTGAGTGCCACAGATACGCAGTACTTT few TRBJ2-3 TRBV29-1 .
CASSARTGAGLSGAYVLTF TGTGCCAGTAGTGCTCGGACAGGGGCTGGGCTCTCTGGGGCCTACGTCCTGACTTTC . TRBJ2-6 TRBV12-3/TRBV12-4 TRBD1
CSIEPHGAGDTREQYF TGCAGCATTGAACCCCACGGGGCAGGGGATACTAGGGAGCAGTACTTC . TRBJ2-7 TRBV29-1 .
CASRVGDRDREQYF TGTGCCAGCCGGGTCGGGGACAGGGATCGTGAGCAGTACTTC many TRBJ2-7 TRBV6-5 TRBD1
CASSHRTSGSSSTQYF TGTGCCAGCAGTCATCGGACTAGCGGGAGTAGTAGTACGCAGTATTTT . TRBJ2-3 TRBV6-5 TRBD2
CTSSQESSGSCYEQYF TGTACCAGCAGCCAAGAATCTAGTGGGTCTTGCTACGAGCAGTACTTC once TRBJ2-7 TRBV4-2 .
CAISHDGLAGSDTQYF TGTGCTATCAGCCATGACGGACTAGCGGGATCAGATACGCAGTATTTT . TRBJ2-3 TRBV4-2 TRBD2
CVSIFGQGNGEQYF TGTGTCAGCATCTTCGGCCAGGGTAATGGCGAGCAGTACTTC . TRBJ2-7 TRBV5-4 .
CASTPSFCNTIYF TGTGCCAGCACCCCCTCCTTTTGCAACACCATATATTTT . TRBJ1-3 TRBV12-3/TRBV12-4 .
CATTGDQETQYF TGTGCCACCACAGGGGACCAAGAGACCCAGTACTTC many TRBJ2-5 TRBV10-3 TRBD1
CAIRPGTSGITGELFF TGTGCCATCAGGCCCGGGACTAGCGGGATCACCGGGGAGCTGTTTTTT many TRBJ2-2 TRBV10-3 TRBD2
CSQRTYNVQFF TGCAGCCAGCGTACCTACAATGTGCAGTTCTTC . TRBJ2-1 TRBV29-1 .
CASSPSIRETQYF TGTGCCAGCAGCCCGAGTATCCGGGAAACCCAGTACTTC . TRBJ2-5 TRBV11-2 .
CASSLLAGDTDTQCF TGTGCCAGCAGTTTACTAGCTGGAGACACAGATACGCAGTGTTTT . TRBJ2-3 TRBV28 .
CASSEGSNQPQHF TGTGCCAGCAGTGAGGGGAGCAATCAGCCCCAGCATTTT many TRBJ1-5 TRBV6-4 .
CSVERQGVYGYTF TGCAGCGTCGAAAGGCAGGGGGTTTATGGCTACACCTTC . TRBJ1-2 TRBV29-1 TRBD1
CSAPGSGAGNYGYTF TGCAGTGCTCCCGGGTCGGGGGCCGGAAACTATGGCTACACCTTC . TRBJ1-2 TRBV20-1 .
CASSNSGMNEQYF TGTGCCAGCAGTAATAGCGGGATGAACGAGCAGTACTTC few TRBJ2-7 TRBV28 TRBD2
CASSLETRAVTGELFF TGTGCCAGCAGTTTAGAGACAAGGGCGGTCACCGGGGAACTGTTTTTT . TRBJ2-2 TRBV28 .
CSVRGVRVGYGYTF TGCAGTGTTCGTGGAGTCAGGGTTGGCTATGGCTACACCTTC once TRBJ1-2 TRBV29-1 .